Presented here are 4 T cell receptor beta chains from one specimen sequenced in a study of CD8 T cells in Susac syndrome. RNA totalling 0.5 to 1 ug underwent reverse transcription with random hexamers. TCRdb passed the immunoSEQ multiplex PCR reads through MiXCR, listing each CDR3 protein once. Here the sample spans about 150,000 distinct CDR3 sequences, 85% to 95% being singletons. The sequenced sample consisted of CD4+ T cells from PBMCs. The receptor set was obtained from a human donor with multiple sclerosis.

The rearrangement joins TRBV12-3 or TRBV12-4 to TRBJ2-5; 14 nucleotides align to TRBD2. J lost 5 bases, V lost 5 bases, and 19 bases had no gene match. The length of the CDR3 is 20 residues. The CDR3 nucleotides read TGTGCCAGCAGTGCCACCGGGACATACGGGACTAGCGGGAGTCGGGAGACCCAGTACTTC. Translating it yields CASSATGTYGTSGSRETQYF.

The rearrangement links TRBV6-4 to TRBJ1-1; D perhaps matches TRBD1 (5 bases). Trimming removed 8 bases from V and 10 bases from J, with 11 bases in between. Germline loops: CDR1 MRHNA, CDR2 SNTAGT. The CDR3 length is 10 residues. CDR3 DNA: TGTGCCAGCCCCGGGACGGTAGCTTTCTTT. The encoded protein is CASPGTVAFF.

J is TRBJ2-3 and V is TRBV19, with D unresolved. V lost 8 bases and J lost 2, with 14 bases in between. Looked up from germline, CDR1 is LNHDA and CDR2 is SQIVND (reference sequence). The CDR3 runs 14 residues. This CDR3 is CASSGSTFTDTQYF. The CDR3 DNA follows: TGTGCCAGTTCGGGCAGCACCTTCACAGATACGCAGTATTTT.

J is TRBJ2-1 and V is TRBV14; perhaps TRBD2 as D (6 bases). The V and J ends lost 4 bases and 9 bases respectively, with 13 bases between them. There are 13 residues in the CDR3. Germline V gene data show CDR1 as SGHDN and CDR2 as FVKESK. CDR3 residues: CASSPKLGGEQFF. CDR3 coding DNA: TGTGCCAGCAGCCCCAAGCTGGGGGGTGAGCAGTTCTTC.